This TCR beta chain is from a study of regulatory T cells in long-lasting Graves disease (dated by TCRdb to the early 2020s). Turning to the overall study: Antithyroid drugs had been taken for less than 3 months by newly diagnosed Graves' disease patients. TCR sequencing covered some 13 persistent and 20 or so newly diagnosed Graves' disease patients, some 33 samples in total. The study was registered as a clinical trial and conducted in China. This study used TCR sequencing and RNA sequencing of peripheral blood to compare persistent Graves' disease patients against newly diagnosed Graves' disease patients. General conclusions and limits of the study: Lower TCR Shannon entropy and fewer highly expanded clones were observed in persistent Graves' disease patients than in newly diagnosed patients, which suggested clonal expansion. Only peripheral blood was studied, because thyroid tissue, the primary lesion, was inaccessible. Sequencing and analysis were limited to the TCR beta chain. As a limitation, the authors acknowledged that the small sample size may reduce accuracy. Persistent disease showed preferential use of TRBV28, TRBJ1-2 and TRBJ2-5, whereas newly diagnosed disease favored TRBV20-1 and TRBJ2-1. Patients with persistent disease shared more public clonotypes (fewer than 3,000) than newly diagnosed patients did (more than 900).

Library preparation was by multiplex PCR. Sequencing was performed on an Illumina HiSeq 4000. To build TCR beta libraries, CDR3 regions were amplified by Arm-PCR using iRepertoire HTBI primers. PCR products were gel purified before sequencing. Concerning the study's data processing: Gene usage analysis of CDR3 amino acid clonotypes used the roughly 60 TRBV and around 13 TRBJ segments found across samples. COPE and FqMerger were used to merge filtered high-quality paired reads into contigs. BLAST was used to align contigs to IMGT TRBV, TRBD and TRBJ reference genes, with CDR3 defined following IMGT. Any clonotype with a frequency above 0.1% was counted as a highly expanded clone. Shannon entropy served as the measure of repertoire diversity, while the Gini coefficient captured V-J evenness. A clonotype was considered public if more than one individual shared it. TCRdb applied fastp at Q25 and MiXCR to the public reads, then kept only in-frame beta chains. Rows are combined by CDR3 protein, so each entry shows the most common genes and DNA. These V and J calls originate from TCRdb's pipeline instead of the authors' own analysis. In all, the sample holds under 400,000 distinct CDR3 sequences, and about a sixth of those were seen once. The top ten clones comprise approximately 30% of the sample.

There are a few counts of this clonotype. The antigen it recognizes is unknown. There are no base qualities to consult, and no much larger clone falls within one base. Explained via the paper, the time point label denotes: newly diagnosed GD, antithyroid drugs for less than 3 months. For both TCR sequencing and RNA sequencing, RNA was extracted from PBMCs in TRIzol. The diagnosis of Graves' disease was made according to American Thyroid Association guidelines. Patients were recruited from an endocrinology department in Xi'an, China. From each patient, around 9.3 milliliters of peripheral blood was collected into an EDTA anticoagulant tube. Ficoll Paque Plus density gradient separation was used to isolate PBMCs, and no additional T cell sorting was done. An Agilent 2100 Bioanalyzer and agarose gel were used to check RNA quality, and a NanoDrop 2000 was used to measure RNA concentration. Including the terminal cysteine and phenylalanine, the CDR3 comprises 15 residues. The kept DNA is CDR3 alone, 45 bases in frame from the first base. From the germline V gene, CDR1 is SGHVS and CDR2 is FNYEAQ. The junction carries 14 bases between V and J, which are trimmed by 6 bases and 3 bases respectively.

The same sample was also studied in work on T cells in Graves' hyperthyroidism and ophthalmopathy. The other study reports the following: Graves' hyperthyroidism was defined as stable when no progression to ophthalmopathy occurred over 18 months of follow-up. Hyperthyroidism patients were newly diagnosed, had a disease duration of under 2 months, and were aged 18 to 65 years. The study excluded patients with uncontrolled infections, other autoimmune diseases, pregnancy or lactation. Diagnoses were based on clinical symptoms, serum thyroxine and TRAb, thyroid ultrasound and orbital computed tomography. The TCR CDR3 was subjected to a first round of RT-PCR using the HTBI primer set and the Qiagen OneStep RT-PCR kit. Blood samples also contained most of the expanded thyroid clonotypes (frequency above 0.001), which suggests that blood repertoires may reflect thyroid immune responses. A 13 V-J signature model separated ophthalmopathy from stable hyperthyroidism, with 87.88% sensitivity and approximately 81% specificity in cross-validation and 80%/75% in testing. During validation, the model predicted progression to ophthalmopathy a median of about 6.3 months ahead of onset, with around 70% sensitivity and roughly 72% specificity. TCR V-J signatures able to tell the groups apart were searched for in a discovery cohort of approximately 95 patients, of whom around 42 had Graves' ophthalmopathy and around 58 had stable Graves' hyperthyroidism. Prospective prediction of ophthalmopathy was tested in an independent validation cohort consisting of 18 hyperthyroidism patients and approximately 16 patients who later progressed to ophthalmopathy. The 100 or so discovery patients were divided at random into training and test sets in a 7:3 ratio. Thyroid tissue and blood T-cell repertoires from about six Graves' hyperthyroidism patients were also compared in the study. Once sampling was done, hyperthyroidism patients were given methimazole at a starting dose of 30 mg daily, whereas ophthalmopathy patients were given high-dose intravenous methylprednisolone. Libraries were constructed in a second round of multiplex PCR, after which size selection and purification were performed. The libraries were sequenced on an Illumina HiSeq2000 using paired-end 100 bp reads. SOAPnuke was used to process the raw data, throwing out any read that contained adapters or uncalled bases, had a mean Phred below 15, or lacked an exact constant-primer or identifier match. COPE v1.2.5 was used to merge high-quality paired reads, and clonotypes were defined as unique nucleotide sequences. MiTCR v1.1 was used to align clonotypes to the IMGT TRBV, TRBD and TRBJ reference segments. The analysis included only V-J combinations with a frequency above 0.0001, which together covered around 99% of the repertoires. The TCS score was defined as the ratio of F50 (clonal expansion) to E x V (chaos), calculated using BLOSUM62-based TCRdist between CDR3 peptides within each V-J. Welch's t-statistics and random forest reduced roughly 540 V-J features to roughly 13, which were used in a naive Bayes classifier (R e1071). Sample size was not statistically predetermined, and investigators were not blinded to group allocation. The paper describes TCR Vbeta CDR3 sequencing of about 140 peripheral blood samples, made up of roughly 40 ophthalmopathy patients, roughly 72 hyperthyroidism patients and 17 progressor patients.

This clonotype originated in a man between 40 and 49 years old with Graves disease. Donor details come from another sample of the same person, matched by shared clones. The sequences come from peripheral blood mononuclear cells (PBMCs), collected at new diagnosis, from a patient treated with antithyroid drugs. The chain couples TRBV7-6 to TRBJ1-4; a tentative D match to TRBD1 spans 5 bases. This receptor has the CDR3 CASSLNGGSNEKLFF. The sequenced DNA is TGTGCCAGCAGTCTAAACGGGGGATCTAATGAAAAACTGTTTTTT.